This T cell receptor (beta chain) emerged from a study of shared clonotypes between healthy human individuals. Method: immunoSEQ multiplex PCR; TCRdb's copy keeps in-frame clones and lacks some. The sample yields about 1 million clones, 60% to 80% seen once. CDR1 and CDR2 (germline): MGHRA, YSYEKL. The CDR3 has 13 residues. Trimming at V came to 2 bases and at J to 9 bases, leaving 2 bases not matched to a gene. The rearrangement uses TRBV4-1 and TRBJ1-5; 9 positions match TRBD1. The source material was memory CD4+ T cells sorted from blood. Subset meaning: CD45RA-negative fraction. This TCR was recovered from a man younger than 35 in good health. In DNA form, the CDR3 reads TGCGCCAGCAGCCAACCGGGACAGGGGCCCCAGCATTTT. Protein: CASSQPGQGPQHF.